These T cell receptor beta chains were read from a single sample in a study of blood T cell repertoires in COVID-19. Generated by immunoSEQ multiplex PCR, the TCRdb table keeps only in-frame clones and is missing some. Counted here are about 290,000 clones, around 90% occurring once; the ten biggest clones make up 0.94%. Sequenced material: peripheral blood. These receptors were obtained from a woman aged 40 to 50 who had recovered from COVID-19. CDR3s include the opening cysteine and the closing phenylalanine or tryptophan. The order of the fields is D gene, V gene, J gene, clone size, CDR3 protein, CDR3 DNA. The D gene is left open where the match is weak. The size entry is marked missing in some rows and otherwise reads once, few, many or a size class.

.,TRBV5-1,TRBJ2-1,.,CASSLEPGSYNEQFF,TGCGCCAGCAGCTTGGAACCGGGCTCCTACAATGAGCAGTTCTTC
TRBD2,TRBV5-4,TRBJ2-7,.,CASSMDLGTKTYEQYF,TGTGCCAGCAGCATGGACCTCGGGACTAAGACCTACGAGCAGTACTTC
TRBD1,TRBV7-3,TRBJ2-7,.,CASSSSGTGIHEQYF,TGTGCCAGCAGCTCCTCCGGGACAGGGATCCACGAGCAGTACTTC
.,TRBV7-3,TRBJ2-1,.,CASSLMERTSSYNEQFF,TGTGCCAGCAGCTTAATGGAGCGGACCAGCTCCTACAATGAGCAGTTCTTC
TRBD2,TRBV29-1,TRBJ2-1,.,CSVESRLAGGLGEQFF,TGCAGCGTTGAATCTCGTCTAGCGGGAGGACTAGGCGAGCAGTTCTTC
TRBD2,TRBV2,TRBJ2-1,few,CASSSGSMSNEQFF,TGTGCCAGCAGCAGCGGGAGTATGAGCAATGAGCAGTTCTTC
TRBD1,TRBV27,TRBJ1-2,.,CASSLSAGGDYGYTF,TGTGCCAGCAGTTTATCGGCAGGGGGAGACTATGGCTACACCTTC
.,TRBV28,TRBJ2-1,.,CASSLSSSNEQFF,TGTGCCAGCAGTTTAAGCTCTTCTAATGAGCAGTTCTTC
.,TRBV29-1,TRBJ1-1,.,CSGNRENTEAFF,TGCAGCGGTAACAGGGAGAACACTGAAGCTTTCTTT
.,TRBV11-3,TRBJ2-7,.,CASSSQVGEQYF,TGTGCCAGCAGCTCGCAGGTAGGCGAGCAGTACTTC
TRBD2,TRBV13,TRBJ2-3,.,CASSSGLAGGGNTDTQYF,TGTGCCAGCAGCTCGGGACTAGCGGGAGGAGGGAACACAGATACGCAGTATTTT
TRBD1,TRBV9,TRBJ2-2,.,CASSVVRVGTGDTGELFF,TGTGCCAGCAGCGTAGTTAGGGTAGGGACAGGAGATACCGGGGAGCTGTTTTTT
.,TRBV6-1,TRBJ2-4,.,CASRQTGTSKNIQYF,TGTGCCAGCAGGCAAACCGGGACTTCAAAAAACATTCAGTACTTC
.,TRBV4-1,TRBJ1-2,.,CASSPFGGDYGYTF,TGCGCCAGCAGCCCATTTGGGGGGGACTATGGCTACACCTTC
.,TRBV10-3,TRBJ1-5,.,CAISESIQKDSNQPQHF,TGTGCCATCAGTGAGTCAATACAGAAAGATAGCAATCAGCCCCAGCATTTT
.,TRBV5-4,TRBJ2-1,.,CASSLQGSSYNEQFF,TGTGCCAGCAGCTTGCAGGGGAGCTCCTACAATGAGCAGTTCTTC
TRBD1,TRBV5-1,TRBJ2-7,.,CASTMGDSFSYEQYF,TGCGCCAGCACCATGGGGGACAGTTTTTCCTACGAGCAGTACTTC
TRBD1,TRBV14,TRBJ1-2,.,CASSPRTGGDYGYTF,TGTGCCAGCAGCCCTAGGACAGGGGGCGACTATGGCTACACCTTC
.,TRBV30,TRBJ1-2,.,CAGMAANYGYTF,TGTGCCGGAATGGCGGCTAACTATGGCTACACCTTC
TRBD1,TRBV5-1,TRBJ2-7,.,CASSLVGTGWGSEQYF,TGCGCCAGCAGCTTGGTTGGGACAGGGTGGGGGAGCGAGCAGTACTTC
TRBD2,TRBV19,TRBJ2-5,.,CASSGGAGGSETQYF,TGTGCCAGTAGTGGGGGAGCGGGAGGGTCAGAGACCCAGTACTTC
TRBD1,TRBV5-1,TRBJ1-6,.,CASSLRDRGDSPLHF,TGCGCCAGCAGCTTGAGAGACAGGGGGGATTCACCCCTCCACTTT
.,TRBV2,TRBJ2-7,.,CASSRLVFHEQYF,TGTGCCAGCAGCCGACTAGTTTTCCACGAGCAGTACTTC
TRBD1,TRBV27,TRBJ2-7,once,CASSPQGQFSYEQYF,TGTGCCAGCAGTCCGCAGGGACAGTTCTCCTACGAGCAGTACTTC
TRBD2,TRBV6-5,TRBJ2-3,.,CASWPTSGSTDTQYF,TGTGCCAGTTGGCCGACTAGCGGGAGCACAGATACGCAGTATTTT
.,TRBV6-2/TRBV6-3,TRBJ2-7,few,CASSSSVRGQYF,TGTGCCAGCAGTTCAAGTGTACGAGGGCAGTACTTC
TRBD1,TRBV24-1,TRBJ2-1,.,CATSDAAQRDSQNNEQFF,TGTGCCACCAGTGATGCTGCACAACGGGACAGTCAAAACAATGAGCAGTTCTTC
.,TRBV3-1/TRBV3-2,TRBJ2-5,.,CASSQDRSGNQETQYF,TGTGCCAGCAGCCAAGATCGTTCAGGTAACCAAGAGACCCAGTACTTC
TRBD2,TRBV7-8,TRBJ2-7,.,CASSLGGLESYEQYF,TGTGCCAGCAGCTTAGGGGGACTAGAGTCCTACGAGCAGTACTTC
.,TRBV28,TRBJ2-6,.,CASSFRELRVSGANVLTF,TGTGCCAGCAGCTTTAGAGAGCTCCGGGTCTCTGGGGCCAACGTCCTGACTTTC
.,TRBV24-1,TRBJ2-3,.,CATGTGEYTDTQYF,TGTGCCACCGGGACTGGCGAATACACAGATACGCAGTATTTT
.,TRBV5-1,TRBJ1-2,.,CASSLAAGDNYGYTF,TGCGCCAGCAGCTTGGCCGCCGGAGATAACTATGGCTACACCTTC
.,TRBV7-2,TRBJ1-2,.,CASSSGANYGYTF,TGTGCCAGCAGCTCGGGAGCTAACTATGGCTACACCTTC
TRBD1,TRBV18,TRBJ1-4,.,CASSRPGQVNEKLFF,TGTGCCAGCTCACGCCCGGGACAGGTTAATGAAAAACTGTTTTTT
.,TRBV27,TRBJ1-1,.,CASRTTGTTEAFF,TGTGCCAGCAGGACTACAGGGACCACTGAAGCTTTCTTT
TRBD2,TRBV3-1/TRBV3-2,TRBJ2-2,.,CASSQPGLVAGELFF,TGTGCCAGCAGCCAACCGGGACTAGTCGCCGGGGAGCTGTTTTTT
.,TRBV24-1,TRBJ1-1,.,CATSDLGQTTEAFF,TGTGCCACCAGTGATTTGGGACAGACCACTGAAGCTTTCTTT
TRBD1,TRBV9,TRBJ1-3,.,CASSARDRVRPGNTIYF,TGTGCCAGCAGCGCGAGGGACAGGGTAAGGCCTGGAAACACCATATATTTT
TRBD1,TRBV28,TRBJ2-7,.,CASSTGTGSSYEQYF,TGTGCCAGCAGTACCGGGACAGGGAGTTCCTACGAGCAGTACTTC
.,TRBV2,TRBJ2-5,.,CAFSGNQETQYF,TGTGCCTTTAGCGGAAATCAAGAGACCCAGTACTTC
.,TRBV2,TRBJ2-5,.,CASRNRDYQETQYF,TGTGCCAGCAGAAACAGGGATTACCAAGAGACCCAGTACTTC
TRBD2,TRBV19,TRBJ2-3,.,CASRPAGGTDTQYF,TGTGCCAGTAGACCAGCGGGGGGCACAGATACGCAGTATTTT
TRBD1,TRBV2,TRBJ1-1,.,CASRIGTANTEAFF,TGTGCCAGCAGAATCGGGACAGCGAACACTGAAGCTTTCTTT
.,TRBV19,TRBJ2-1,.,CASSMVSSDEQFF,TGTGCCAGTAGTATGGTTAGCAGCGATGAGCAGTTCTTC
.,TRBV19,TRBJ2-5,.,CASSMLVGARETQYF,TGTGCCAGTAGTATGTTGGTGGGGGCCAGGGAGACCCAGTACTTC
.,TRBV21-1,TRBJ2-1,.,CASSKTGASYNEQFF,TGTGCCAGCAGCAAGACAGGAGCTTCCTACAATGAGCAGTTCTTC
.,TRBV6-6,TRBJ2-1,.,CASSSVTPVARALYNEQFF,TGTGCCAGCAGCTCCGTGACCCCCGTCGCTAGAGCTCTCTACAATGAGCAGTTCTTC
TRBD1,TRBV5-1,TRBJ1-2,.,CASSLEDRVPGYTF,TGCGCCAGCAGCTTGGAGGACAGGGTGCCTGGCTACACCTTC
TRBD2,TRBV27,TRBJ2-1,.,CASSSSGTSGSNEQFF,TGTGCCAGCAGTTCCTCCGGGACTAGCGGGAGTAATGAGCAGTTCTTC
TRBD1,TRBV7-3,TRBJ2-1,.,CASSEGQGATGNEQFF,TGTGCCAGCAGCGAGGGACAGGGGGCGACGGGCAATGAGCAGTTCTTC
TRBD2,TRBV7-3,TRBJ2-2,.,CASSSIIAGGPGELFF,TGTGCCAGCAGCTCCATAATAGCGGGAGGGCCCGGGGAGCTGTTTTTT
TRBD1,TRBV12-5,TRBJ1-1,once,CASGLHPKKTGETTEAFF,TGTGCTAGTGGTTTGCACCCAAAAAAGACAGGGGAGACGACTGAAGCTTTCTTT
TRBD2,TRBV7-8,TRBJ2-1,.,CASSSLAGPYNEQFF,TGTGCCAGCAGCTCCTTAGCGGGACCCTACAATGAGCAGTTCTTC
.,TRBV19,TRBJ2-3,many,CASSIEDTTDTQYF,TGTGCCAGTAGTATAGAGGACACCACAGATACGCAGTATTTT
TRBD2,TRBV4-1,TRBJ2-1,.,CASSGTSGVYNEQFF,TGCGCCAGCAGCGGGACTAGCGGAGTATACAATGAGCAGTTCTTC
.,TRBV25-1,TRBJ1-2,.,CASSRQIEYGYTF,TGTGCCAGCAGCCGACAGATAGAGTATGGCTACACCTTC
.,TRBV18,TRBJ1-5,.,CASSPGESVLGQPQHF,TGTGCCAGCTCACCAGGAGAGTCTGTACTTGGTCAGCCCCAGCATTTT
TRBD2,TRBV7-2,TRBJ2-1,.,CASSSGTSGYNEQFF,TGTGCCAGCAGCTCAGGGACTAGCGGCTACAATGAGCAGTTCTTC
TRBD2,TRBV5-4,TRBJ2-7,.,CASSLELGTSGEPYEQYF,TGTGCCAGCAGCTTGGAGCTAGGGACTAGCGGGGAACCCTACGAGCAGTACTTC